One and the same sample provided the 19 T cell receptor beta chains below, sequenced in a study of blood T cell repertoires in COVID-19. TCRdb's table, derived via immunoSEQ multiplex PCR, lists solely in-frame clones and lacks some. The sample holds over 200,000 clones, around 83% seen once. The sequencing sample was made of peripheral blood. The receptors were gathered from a man at least 80 years old with acute or convalescent COVID-19.

This chain connects TRBV6-5 to TRBJ1-5, with 9 nucleotides matching TRBD1. J was trimmed by 5 bases and V by 6 bases; bases with no gene match: 5. This CDR3 has 14 amino acids. Germline V gene data show CDR1 as MNHEY and CDR2 as SVGAGI. This chain's CDR3 is CASSPGQGYQPQHF. In DNA form, the CDR3 reads TGTGCCAGCAGCCCGGGACAGGGCTATCAGCCCCAGCATTTT.

This chain joins TRBV18 and TRBJ2-7; 10 bases fit TRBD1. The germline gives CDR1 KGHSH, CDR2 LQKENI. J lost 5 bases, V lost 3 bases, and 4 bases had no gene match. The length of the CDR3 is 14 residues. The CDR3 DNA reads TGTGCCAGCTCACCCTTGACAGGGGGCGACGAGCAGTACTTC. It translates to CASSPLTGGDEQYF.

The chain couples TRBV28 to TRBJ1-5; D perhaps matches TRBD1 (6 bases). Germline values: CDR1 MDHEN, CDR2 SYDVKM. This CDR3 comprises 15 residues. V was pared by 0 bases and J by 5 bases, with 11 bases between. This chain's CDR3 is CASSLWEGGYQPQHF. CDR3 nucleotides: TGTGCCAGCAGTTTATGGGAGGGGGGGTATCAGCCCCAGCATTTT.

This clone was seen a handful of times. CDR3 sequence (DNA): TGTGCCGCAACCCCCGGGACACCTAACACTGAAGCTTTCTTT. It specifies CAATPGTPNTEAFF. The rearrangement links TRBV28 to TRBJ1-1, with D tentatively TRBD1 (6 bases). This CDR3 is built from 14 residues. Trimming left V 11 bases short and J 2 bases short, with 18 bases between. CDR1 is MDHEN, CDR2 SYDVKM, per germline. The complete variable domain, with remaining parts taken from reference TRBV28 and TRBJ1-1, reads DVKVTQSSRYLVKRTGEKVFLECVQDMDHENMFWYRQDPGLGLRLIYFSYDVKMKEKGDIPEGYSVSREKKERFSLILESASTNQTSMYLCAATPGTPNTEAFFGQGTRLTVV.

The rearrangement uses TRBV3-1 (or the pseudogene TRBV3-2) and TRBJ2-5; TRBD1 might be the D (5 bases). Per the germline V gene, CDR1 is LGHDT and CDR2 is YNNKEL (reference sequence). The CDR3 is made up of 14 amino acids. V was cut by 4 bases and J by 0 bases, with 9 bases left in between. DNA of the CDR3: TGTGCCAGCAGCCGCAGACAGAACCAAGAGACCCAGTACTTC. Its protein is CASSRRQNQETQYF.

This chain uses TRBV18 with TRBJ2-2; weak D call: TRBD1 (6 bases). V shed 0 bases and J shed 1 base, with 9 bases lying between them. The CDR3 spans 16 residues. In germline, CDR1 is KGHSH, CDR2 LQKENI. The CDR3 loop is CASSPPGGQNTGELFF. In DNA, the CDR3 is TGTGCCAGCTCACCACCTGGGGGCCAGAACACCGGGGAGCTGTTTTTT.

The chain is built from TRBV5-1 and TRBJ2-7, with D perhaps TRBD1 (5 bases). CDR3 length: 14 amino acids. V dropped 0 bases and J dropped 4 bases, with 11 bases sitting between them. Germline V gene data show CDR1 as SGHRS and CDR2 as YFSETQ. Here the CDR3 reads CASSLGTQEYEQYF. In DNA form, the CDR3 reads TGCGCCAGCAGCTTGGGAACACAGGAGTACGAGCAGTACTTC.

The V and J genes are TRBV3-1 (or the pseudogene TRBV3-2) and TRBJ1-1, with 7 bases matching TRBD1. This CDR3 is 15 amino acids long. V trimming: 5 bases; J trimming: 4 bases; junction bases outside the gene matches: 10. The germline V gene encodes CDR1 LGHDT and CDR2 YNNKEL (reference sequence). The CDR3 nucleotides are TGTGCCAGCAGCTGGGACAGAACTTCGGTCACTGAAGCTTTCTTT. Translation gives CASSWDRTSVTEAFF.

This clone was counted a single time. The chain links TRBV4-2 to TRBJ1-2, with 9 nucleotides matching TRBD1. CDR3 length: 14 residues. V shed 2 bases and J 8 bases; nucleotides not matched to a gene: 6. CDR1 and CDR2 from the germline V gene are LGHNA and YNFKEQ. The CDR3 loop is CASSQPGQGGGYTF. In DNA, the CDR3 is TGTGCCAGCAGCCAACCGGGACAGGGAGGAGGCTACACCTTC.

The chain links TRBV28 to TRBJ1-5; possibly TRBD1 for D (5 bases). The germline V gene encodes CDR1 MDHEN and CDR2 SYDVKM. V was shortened by 6 bases and J by 8 bases, with 20 bases between the two germline ends. This CDR3 has 15 residues. The CDR3 reads CASSRLSGNQKPQHF. In DNA, the CDR3 is TGTGCCAGCAGCCGCCTATCAGGGAATCAGAAGCCCCAGCATTTT.

This chain links TRBV29-1 with TRBJ2-1; 9 nucleotides align to TRBD1. The CDR3 is 17 amino acids. V lost 2 bases and J lost 0; bases outside the gene matches: 8. Looked up from germline, CDR1 is SQVTM and CDR2 is ANQGSEA. The CDR3 spells CSVEPLDRGSSYNEQFF. CDR3 bases: TGCAGCGTTGAACCCTTGGACAGGGGCAGCTCCTACAATGAGCAGTTCTTC.

The V gene is TRBV3-1 (or the pseudogene TRBV3-2), the J gene TRBJ1-3; D gene uncertain. The germline V gene encodes CDR1 LGHDT and CDR2 YNNKEL (reference sequence). The CDR3 extends over 13 amino acids. Trimming removed 5 bases at V and 4 bases at J, with 9 bases between. CDR3 nucleotide sequence: TGTGCCAGCAGCGGCTTATGGGGAAACACCATATATTTT. This sequence encodes CASSGLWGNTIYF.

The CDR3 DNA is TGTGCCACCAGGACAGGCGCAGGAGATACGCAGTATTTT. Translated, it gives CATRTGAGDTQYF. The J gene is TRBJ2-3, the V gene TRBV24-1; D may be TRBD1 (6 bases). CDR1 is KGHDR, CDR2 SFDVKD, per germline. V lost 7 bases, J lost 5 bases, and 12 bases lay in between. The CDR3 is made up of 13 amino acids.

For the CDR3, the DNA is TGTGCCAGCGGGACAGTTTACTCCTATAATTCACCCCTCCACTTT. This sequence encodes CASGTVYSYNSPLHF. The rearrangement joins TRBV3-1 (or the pseudogene TRBV3-2) to TRBJ1-6; 7 bases fit TRBD1. Per the germline V gene, CDR1 is LGHDT and CDR2 is YNNKEL (reference sequence). The CDR3 has 15 residues. The ends lost 8 bases at V and 0 bases at J; junction bases unmatched: 4.

This clone was counted only a few times. This chain connects TRBV7-9 to TRBJ1-5; D gene ambiguous. V was trimmed by 1 base and J by 7 bases, leaving 8 bases between them. The germline gives CDR1 SEHNR, CDR2 FQNEAQ (reference sequence). This CDR3 is built from 13 residues. CDR3 sequence: CASSLGGEQPQHF. Here the CDR3 DNA reads TGTGCCAGCAGCTTAGGGGGAGAGCAGCCCCAGCATTTT.

The chain recombines TRBV29-1 with TRBJ2-5, with 7 bases aligning to TRBD1. This CDR3 has 12 residues. V trimming: 6 bases; J trimming: 4 bases; junction bases outside the gene matches: 5. The germline CDR1 and CDR2 sequences are SQVTM and ANQGSEA. The CDR3 sequence: CSVLTGVETQYF. Here the CDR3 DNA reads TGCAGCGTACTTACAGGGGTAGAGACCCAGTACTTC.

The chain combines TRBV19 with TRBJ1-2; TRBD1 might be the D (5 bases). V dropped 6 bases and J dropped 3 bases, with 11 bases sitting between them. The germline gives CDR1 LNHDA, CDR2 SQIVND (reference sequence). The CDR3 length is 13 residues. In DNA form, the CDR3 reads TGTGCCAGTAGGGACCAGGGCGACTATGGCTACACCTTC. It specifies CASRDQGDYGYTF.

The chain carries TRBV6-5 and TRBJ2-3; 11 bases fit TRBD2. This CDR3 comprises 14 residues. Germline CDR1 and CDR2: MNHEY and SVGAGI. The trim removed 4 bases at V and 5 bases at J, leaving 2 bases unmatched. The CDR3 reads CASSSGLAGDTQYF. The CDR3, as DNA: TGTGCCAGCAGTTCCGGACTAGCGGGAGATACGCAGTATTTT.

The chain has TRBV7-8 and TRBJ2-1, with 7 bases lining up with TRBD2. The germline V gene has CDR1 SGHVS and CDR2 FQNEAQ. CDR3 length: 15 residues. V shed 4 bases and J 8 bases; nucleotides not matched to a gene: 11. CDR3 residues: CASSSPTSFYDEQFF. As DNA, the CDR3 is TGTGCCAGCAGCTCACCGACTAGCTTTTACGATGAGCAGTTCTTC.